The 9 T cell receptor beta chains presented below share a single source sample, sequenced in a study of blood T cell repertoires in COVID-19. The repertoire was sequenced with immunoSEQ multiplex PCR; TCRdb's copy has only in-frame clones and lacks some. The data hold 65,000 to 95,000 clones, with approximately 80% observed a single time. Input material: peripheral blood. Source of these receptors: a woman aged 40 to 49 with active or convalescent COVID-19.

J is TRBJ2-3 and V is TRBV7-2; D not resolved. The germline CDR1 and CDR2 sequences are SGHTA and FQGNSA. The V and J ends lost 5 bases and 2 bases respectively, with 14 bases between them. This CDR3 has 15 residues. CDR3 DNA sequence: TGTGCCAGCAGCCCGAAGGTGGGCTTCACAGATACGCAGTATTTT. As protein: CASSPKVGFTDTQYF.

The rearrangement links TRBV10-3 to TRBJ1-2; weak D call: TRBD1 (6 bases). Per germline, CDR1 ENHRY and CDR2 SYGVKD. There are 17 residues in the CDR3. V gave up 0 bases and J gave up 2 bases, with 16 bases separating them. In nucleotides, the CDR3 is TGTGCCATCAGTGAGTCGACCGGGGGGGCAGGGAACTATGGCTACACCTTC. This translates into CAISESTGGAGNYGYTF.

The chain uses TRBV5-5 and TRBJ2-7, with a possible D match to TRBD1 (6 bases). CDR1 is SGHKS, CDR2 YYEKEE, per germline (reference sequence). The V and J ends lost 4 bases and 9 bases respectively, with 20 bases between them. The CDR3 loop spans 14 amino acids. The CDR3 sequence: CASSELPGPTGQYF. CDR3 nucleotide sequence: TGTGCCAGCAGCGAATTACCGGGACCGACAGGGCAGTACTTC.

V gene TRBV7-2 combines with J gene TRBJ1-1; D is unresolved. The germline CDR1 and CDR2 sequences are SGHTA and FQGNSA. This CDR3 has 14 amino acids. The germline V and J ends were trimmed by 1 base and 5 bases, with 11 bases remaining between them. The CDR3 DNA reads TGTGCCAGCAGCTTAGTCGCAGGTTGGACTGAAGCTTTCTTT. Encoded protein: CASSLVAGWTEAFF.

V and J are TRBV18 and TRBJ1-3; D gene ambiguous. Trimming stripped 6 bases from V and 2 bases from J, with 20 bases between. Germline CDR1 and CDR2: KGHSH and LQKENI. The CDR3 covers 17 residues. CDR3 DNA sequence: TGTGCCAGCTCCGCCACCCAGGCGGGGATAGCTGGAAACACCATATATTTT. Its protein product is CASSATQAGIAGNTIYF.

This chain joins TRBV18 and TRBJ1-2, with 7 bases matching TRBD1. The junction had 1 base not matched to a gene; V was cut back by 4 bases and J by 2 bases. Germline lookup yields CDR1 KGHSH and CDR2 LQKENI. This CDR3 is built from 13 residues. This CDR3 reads CASSQGANYGYTF. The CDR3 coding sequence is TGTGCCAGCTCACAGGGGGCGAACTATGGCTACACCTTC. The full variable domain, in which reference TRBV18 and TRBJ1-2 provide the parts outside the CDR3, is NAGVMQNPRHLVRRRGQEARLRCSPMKGHSHVYWYRQLPEEGLKFMVYLQKENIIDESGMPKERFSAEFPKEGPSILRIQQVVRGDSAAYFCASSQGANYGYTFGSGTRLTVV.

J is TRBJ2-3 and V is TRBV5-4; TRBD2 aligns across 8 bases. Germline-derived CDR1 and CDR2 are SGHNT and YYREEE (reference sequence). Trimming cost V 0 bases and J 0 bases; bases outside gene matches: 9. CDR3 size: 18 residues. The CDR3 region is CASSLGLAPGSSTDTQYF. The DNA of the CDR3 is TGTGCCAGCAGCTTGGGACTAGCGCCTGGTTCTAGCACAGATACGCAGTATTTT.

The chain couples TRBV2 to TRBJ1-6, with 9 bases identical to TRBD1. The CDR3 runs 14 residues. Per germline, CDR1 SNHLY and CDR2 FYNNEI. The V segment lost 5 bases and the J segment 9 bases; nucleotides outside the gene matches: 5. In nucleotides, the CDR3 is TGTGCCAGCAGTCGGGACAGGGTAACTTCACCCCTCCACTTT. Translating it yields CASSRDRVTSPLHF.

CDR3: CASSHGDWRQETQYF. The CDR3 nucleotides read TGTGCCAGTAGTCACGGGGACTGGCGACAAGAGACCCAGTACTTC. The gene calls are TRBV19 and TRBJ2-5; TRBD2 is a possible D gene (6 bases). This CDR3 comprises 15 residues. Germline V CDR1 and CDR2: LNHDA, SQIVND (reference sequence). The germline V and J ends were trimmed by 5 bases and 2 bases, with 15 bases remaining between them.